Each of the 23 T cell receptor beta chains below was sequenced from the same sample in a study of T cells in Graves' hyperthyroidism and ophthalmopathy. Amplification of TCR beta CDR3 regions was performed using RNA transcripts as template. The HTBI primer set drove a first-round RT-PCR of the TCR CDR3. TCRdb called the multiplex PCR reads again in MiXCR, with one record for every CDR3 protein. The sample includes over 500,000 distinct CDR3 sequences, roughly 17% of them seen just once. The sample consisted of blood. These receptor sequences come from a young woman with Graves' ophthalmopathy.

The V call is TRBV19, the J call TRBJ2-1, with D possibly matching TRBD2 (6 bases). Trimming took 3 bases from V and 8 from J, leaving 20 bases between them. This CDR3 is 16 amino acids long. The V gene's germline CDR1 is LNHDA and CDR2 SQIVND (reference sequence). The CDR3 DNA reads TGTGCCAGTAGTATGACGGGAGACGGATTGTTCTATGAGCAGTTCTTC. It codes for CASSMTGDGLFYEQFF.

This clonotype has ten or more counts. The rearrangement uses TRBV5-5 and TRBJ2-3; 7 nucleotides line up with TRBD1. This CDR3 has 16 amino acids. Trimming at V came to 4 bases and at J to 2 bases, leaving 10 bases not matched to a gene. In germline, CDR1 is SGHKS, CDR2 YYEKEE (reference sequence). The CDR3 DNA follows: TGTGCCAGCAGCCCCGACAGGGAGTCCCACACAGATACGCAGTATTTT. It specifies CASSPDRESHTDTQYF.

This clonotype has only a few counts. V usage is TRBV18 and J usage is TRBJ2-3; D may be TRBD1 (6 bases). The CDR3 is made up of 15 amino acids. Germline values: CDR1 KGHSH, CDR2 LQKENI. Trimming removed 3 bases from V and 5 bases from J, with 15 bases in between. In DNA, the CDR3 is TGTGCCAGCTCACCGGGACAAAGGGGAAAAGATACGCAGTATTTT. Protein sequence: CASSPGQRGKDTQYF.

This clonotype has only a few counts. The V and J genes are TRBV20-1 and TRBJ2-2, with a tentative D call TRBD1 (6 bases). Trimming removed 6 bases at V and 4 bases at J, with 18 bases between. This CDR3 is 15 amino acids long. Germline CDR1 is DFQATT and CDR2 is SNEGSKA (reference sequence). The DNA for the CDR3 is TGCAGTGCGCCATATGGGGGCGCGATCACCGGGGAGCTGTTTTTT. Its translation: CSAPYGGAITGELFF.

This chain uses TRBV6-9 with TRBJ1-1, with unresolved D. The CDR3 totals 11 residues. Trimming cost V 4 bases and J 8 bases, with 8 bases left between them. Germline values: CDR1 MNHGY, CDR2 SVAAGI. The CDR3 DNA is TGTGCCAGCAGTTTCGAGCGAGAAGCTTTCTTT. It is translated as CASSFEREAFF.

The table lists this clonotype with many counts. The J gene is TRBJ2-3, the V gene TRBV7-2; either TRBD1 or TRBD2 may supply D (5 bases each). The CDR3 has 16 residues. Trimming removed 7 bases from V and 1 base from J, with 18 bases in between. CDR1 and CDR2 from the germline V gene are SGHTA and FQGNSA. This CDR3 is CASNFLGLAGTDTQYF. CDR3 sequence (DNA): TGTGCCAGCAACTTCCTGGGGCTAGCAGGCACAGATACGCAGTATTTT.

The chain combines TRBV9 with TRBJ1-2, with D possibly matching TRBD1 (6 bases). The V gene lost 0 bases and the J gene lost 9 bases, with 12 bases spanning the gap. The CDR3 extends over 13 amino acids. Germline V gene data show CDR1 as SGDLS and CDR2 as YYNGEE. The CDR3 here is CASSVGGGASYTF. Written as DNA, the CDR3 is TGTGCCAGCAGCGTAGGGGGGGGCGCTAGCTACACCTTC.

This chain connects TRBV5-6 to TRBJ1-2; D perhaps matches TRBD1 (6 bases). Looked up from germline, CDR1 is SGHDT and CDR2 is YYEEEE. V was trimmed by 4 bases and J by 7 bases, leaving 20 bases between them. The CDR3 totals 15 residues. The CDR3 DNA reads TGTGCCAGCAGCATTCCTAGACAGGTTTTGGGTGGCTACACCTTC. Residues: CASSIPRQVLGGYTF.

This clonotype was counted only a few times. V is TRBV30 and J is TRBJ1-2; D is ambiguous. Germline CDR1 GTSNPN, CDR2 SVGIG (reference sequence). The CDR3 length is 16 residues. V lost 0 bases and J 0 bases, leaving 14 bases between the germline ends. The CDR3 spells CAWSVPLLEANYGYTF. CDR3 DNA: TGTGCCTGGAGTGTTCCGCTTTTAGAGGCTAACTATGGCTACACCTTC.

V is TRBV7-8 and J is TRBJ1-6; 9 bases fit TRBD1. Trimming cost V 3 bases and J 7 bases; bases outside gene matches: 16. Germline CDR1 SGHVS, CDR2 FQNEAQ. The CDR3 has 19 residues. CDR3: CASSLKTLPRTGVNSPLHF. CDR3 sequence (DNA): TGTGCCAGCAGCTTGAAGACCCTCCCTAGGACAGGGGTCAATTCACCCCTCCACTTT.

This chain uses TRBV6-6 with TRBJ1-1; D not certain. Between the trimmed V and J ends, which lost 2 bases and 4 bases, there was a span of 17 bases. CDR1 is MNHNY and CDR2 is SVGAGI in the germline V gene (reference sequence). The CDR3 loop spans 16 amino acids. In DNA, the CDR3 is TGTGCCAGCAGTTACACACAAGCAATTCGGGGCACTGAAGCTTTCTTT. Translation: CASSYTQAIRGTEAFF.

Worth noting for this clonotype: It may be a read error: a sequence one base away is much more abundant. This chain connects TRBV9 to TRBJ1-1; tentatively, D is TRBD1 (5 bases). The CDR3 runs to 14 residues. Germline values: CDR1 SGDLS, CDR2 YYNGEE. The CDR3 region is CASSVGGGGTKAFF. Written as DNA, the CDR3 is TGTGCCAGCAGCGTAGGTGGGGGAGGCACTAAAGCTTTCTTT. Supplemented by reference TRBV9 and TRBJ1-1, the full variable domain reads DSGVTQTPKHLITATGQRVTLRCSPRSGDLSVYWYQQSLDQGLQFLIQYYNGEERAKGNILERFSAQQFPDLHSELNLSSLELGDSALYFCASSVGGGGTKAFFGQGTRLTVV.

This clonotype has ten or more counts. V usage is TRBV7-3 and J usage is TRBJ2-3, with TRBD2 identical over 7 bases. The V gene's germline CDR1 is SGHTA and CDR2 FQGTGA. This CDR3 region has 17 residues. V dropped 2 bases and J dropped 2; count of bases not matched to a gene: 10. CDR3 DNA sequence: TGTGCCAGCAGCTTAGGACTAGGTGGAATATACACAGATACGCAGTATTTT. It translates to CASSLGLGGIYTDTQYF.

This clonotype has only a few counts. As DNA, the CDR3 is TGTGCCAGCAGCCACCCGGACAGCAACATCTATGGCTACACCTTC. Amino acid sequence: CASSHPDSNIYGYTF. The chain employs TRBV14 and TRBJ1-2; tentatively, D is TRBD1 (6 bases). Germline V gene sequence: CDR1 SGHDN, CDR2 FVKESK. This CDR3 has 15 residues. V was shortened by 3 bases and J by 4 bases, with 15 bases between the two germline ends.

This clonotype was seen ten or more times. The chain joins TRBV12-3 or TRBV12-4 to TRBJ1-1; D call uncertain. The CDR3 runs 16 residues. V was trimmed by 3 bases and J by 1 base, leaving 15 bases between them. The CDR3 bases are TGTGCCAGCAGTTTCCCCGCTTCCGCCAGGAACACTGAAGCTTTCTTT. Residues: CASSFPASARNTEAFF.

The chain carries TRBV7-3 and TRBJ2-6; D gene ambiguous. Trimming shortened V by 2 bases and J by 0 bases, and 20 bases separated the two germline ends. Germline assignment: CDR1 SGHTA and CDR2 FQGTGA. The CDR3 has 20 amino acids. The CDR3 DNA sequence: TGTGCCAGCAGCTTATATAAGGGTCAGAAAGCAGTCTCTGGGGCCAACGTCCTGACTTTC. Protein sequence: CASSLYKGQKAVSGANVLTF.

The chain carries TRBV19 and TRBJ1-1, with D tentatively TRBD1 (5 bases). V lost 3 bases, J lost 0 bases, and 5 bases lay in between. Germline V gene data show CDR1 as LNHDA and CDR2 as SQIVND (reference sequence). The CDR3 has 13 residues. The CDR3 DNA reads TGTGCCAGTAGTATGGGGCTGAACACTGAAGCTTTCTTT. Translating gives CASSMGLNTEAFF. The full variable domain, completed using reference TRBV19 and TRBJ1-1, is DGGITQSPKYLFRKEGQNVTLSCEQNLNHDAMYWYRQDPGQGLRLIYYSQIVNDFQKGDIAEGYSVSREKKESFPLTVTSAQKNPTAFYLCASSMGLNTEAFFGQGTRLTVV.

The V and J genes are TRBV4-3 and TRBJ2-3; D is perhaps TRBD1 (6 bases). The CDR3 has 17 amino acids. V lost 0 bases and J lost 5, with 18 bases in between. CDR1 and CDR2 from the germline V gene are LGHNA and YSLEER. The DNA of the CDR3 is TGCGCCAGCAGCCAAGAAACAGGGCCTATTTCAGGAGATACGCAGTATTTT. Protein sequence: CASSQETGPISGDTQYF.

There are a few counts of this clonotype. This rearrangement joins TRBV27 to TRBJ2-2; D unclear. Trimming pared 9 bases from V and 6 bases from J, leaving 20 bases between. Germline V gene sequence: CDR1 MNHEY, CDR2 SMNVEV (reference sequence). The CDR3 is made up of 15 amino acids. In DNA, the CDR3 is TGTGCCAGTTTTCCACTTTTCTATGGTGCCGGGGAGCTGTTTTTT. Its protein is CASFPLFYGAGELFF.

This clonotype appeared a few times. The chain uses TRBV19 and TRBJ1-2; D remains unclear. The CDR3 has 15 residues. The germline V gene has CDR1 LNHDA and CDR2 SQIVND (reference sequence). V was trimmed by 3 bases and J by 0 bases, leaving 11 bases between them. CDR3 coding DNA: TGTGCCAGTAGTATTGGCCGACGGACTAACTATGGCTACACCTTC. Protein sequence: CASSIGRRTNYGYTF.

This clonotype was counted only a few times. The chain combines TRBV11-1 with TRBJ1-2; D ambiguous. The germline V and J ends were trimmed by 5 bases and 4 bases, with 11 bases remaining between them. Per the germline V gene, CDR1 is SGHAT and CDR2 is FQDESV (reference sequence). This CDR3 contains 13 residues. In DNA form, the CDR3 reads TGTGCCAGCAGCCGCAACACGCTCTATGGCTACACCTTC. Its protein product is CASSRNTLYGYTF.

This clonotype was picked up many times. V is TRBV6-1 and J is TRBJ1-1, with D unresolved. The CDR3 extends over 13 amino acids. Germline lookup yields CDR1 MNHNS and CDR2 SASEGT. Trimming pared 9 bases from V and 0 bases from J, leaving 11 bases between. Here the CDR3 reads CASGGHLNTEAFF. The CDR3 DNA sequence: TGTGCCAGTGGCGGGCACCTGAACACTGAAGCTTTCTTT.

Ten or more counts support this clonotype. The chain uses TRBV28 and TRBJ2-7; D unclear. Trimming shortened V by 7 bases and J by 0 bases, and 13 bases separated the two germline ends. CDR3 length: 14 residues. Per germline, CDR1 MDHEN and CDR2 SYDVKM. The CDR3 DNA reads TGTGCCAGCATCCCGGGCCGGAGCTCCTACGAGCAGTACTTC. This sequence encodes CASIPGRSSYEQYF.